The entry below gives a single TCR beta chain sequence along with its context. What it recognizes is unknown. In germline, CDR1 is KGHSH, CDR2 LQKENI. Trimming shortened V by 6 bases and J by 5 bases, and 16 bases separated the two germline ends. The CDR3 is made up of 14 amino acids. This specimen belongs to a study of cytomegalovirus exposure and HLA in healthy donors. PCR used 60 Vbeta primers and 13 Jbeta primers. Profiled with immunoSEQ multiplex PCR; TCRdb holds only in-frame clones, not every one. The table includes some 98,000 clones, around 10% detected once. General study findings and limits: The study flagged around 160 TCR beta chains as cytomegalovirus-associated. Three CMV-associated chains proved CMV antigen-specific in vitro. By a later analysis, the bulk of CMV-associated TCR beta chains appeared HLA-restricted. A later analysis linked a missense variant in DCLRE1C to the trimming of TCR beta V and J genes.

The chain joins TRBV18 to TRBJ1-1; a weak D match, TRBD1 (6 bases). Material for sequencing was PBMCs. The origin of this receptor is a man aged 45-65 years in good health and CMV-seropositive. CDR3 in amino acids: CASSPGQRGTEAFF. The CDR3 DNA follows: TGTGCCAGCTCGCCGGGACAAAGGGGGACTGAAGCTTTCTTT.